These 6 T cell receptor beta chains were sequenced from one sample in a study of blood T cell repertoires in COVID-19 (dated by TCRdb to the early 2020s). Libraries were built with the immunoSEQ multiplex PCR assay. This immuneACCESS table, as held by TCRdb, lists in-frame sequences with V and J called but not all clones. Of the missing ones, under half trace to an unresolved V gene in checked studies; the others have no known cause. The sample table shows 100,000 to 150,000 clones, and roughly 88% are seen once. Around a tenth of the sample rests with the top ten. Material for sequencing was peripheral blood. These receptors were collected from a man aged 50 to 60 with acute or convalescent COVID-19.

The chain links TRBV10-2 to TRBJ2-1; TRBD2 is a possible D gene (7 bases). This CDR3 is 15 amino acids long. Germline V gene lookup returns CDR1 WSHSY and CDR2 SAAADI. Trimming removed 5 bases at V and 2 bases at J, with 13 bases between. The CDR3 DNA reads TGCGCCAGCAGTCTACGGGGGGCCACCTACAATGAGCAGTTCTTC. Its translation is CASSLRGATYNEQFF.

The chain uses TRBV9 and TRBJ1-2; D unclear. The CDR3 length is 14 residues. Germline CDR1 reads SGDLS; CDR2 reads YYNGEE. V lost 2 bases and J lost 7, with 15 bases in between. The CDR3 spells CASSVRYEGSGYTF. Here the CDR3 DNA reads TGTGCCAGCAGCGTCCGGTATGAGGGCTCTGGCTACACCTTC.

The chain links TRBV5-1 to TRBJ1-1; 8 bases are a match to TRBD1. V lost 0 bases, J lost 3 bases, and 1 base stayed unmatched. There are 14 residues in the CDR3. CDR1 SGHRS and CDR2 YFSETQ come from the germline V gene. Written as DNA, the CDR3 is TGCGCCAGCAGCTTGGTACAGGGGGACACTGAAGCTTTCTTT. As protein: CASSLVQGDTEAFF.

The V call is TRBV5-4, the J call TRBJ2-3; D remains ambiguous. Trimming shortened V by 4 bases and J by 4 bases, and 7 bases separated the two germline ends. The CDR3 is made up of 12 amino acids. Germline lookup yields CDR1 SGHNT and CDR2 YYREEE (reference sequence). The CDR3 protein is CASSPGPDTQYF. CDR3 coding DNA: TGTGCCAGCAGCCCAGGCCCAGATACGCAGTATTTT. The variable domain in full, completed from reference TRBV5-4 and TRBJ2-3, reads ETGVTQSPTHLIKTRGQQVTLRCSSQSGHNTVSWYQQALGQGPQFIFQYYREEENGRGNFPPRFSGLQFPNYSSELNVNALELDDSALYLCASSPGPDTQYFGPGTRLTVL.

CDR3 protein: CASSSRDSSYTDTQYF. The CDR3 coding sequence is TGCGCCAGCAGCTCACGGGACTCCTCTTACACAGATACGCAGTATTTT. This sequence joins TRBV4-1 and TRBJ2-3; possible D gene TRBD2, 6 bases. The germline V gene has CDR1 MGHRA and CDR2 YSYEKL. Trimming took off 5 bases at V and 2 bases at J, with 17 bases between the two ends. This CDR3 has 16 amino acids.

The V and J genes are TRBV10-1 and TRBJ1-1; D is possibly TRBD1 (6 bases). CDR1 and CDR2 from the germline V gene are WNHNN and SYGVQD (reference sequence). This CDR3 contains 13 residues. Trimming stripped 5 bases from V and 5 bases from J, with 12 bases between. For the CDR3, the DNA is TGCGCCAGCAGTTGGACAGAGGGGACTGAAGCTTTCTTT. It is translated as CASSWTEGTEAFF.